The entry below describes one TCR beta chain. Its antigen remains unknown. An end of the junction does not agree with germline; a read error may underlie this. The sample comes from a study of regulatory T cells in long-lasting Graves disease. Points from the study as a whole: Persistent disease preferred TRBV28, TRBJ1-2 and TRBJ2-5. Lower TCR diversity was seen in persistent Graves' patients than in newly diagnosed ones. New patients shared more than 750 public clonotypes, fewer than the approximately 2,500 shared by persistent patients.

The time point here: persistent/refractory GD, antithyroid drugs over 5 years with positive TRAb. Extracted PBMC RNA gave rise to the TCR library. TCR beta libraries were built with iRepertoire HTBI primers and Arm-PCR of CDR3 regions. Per the original methods: Analysis of the samples identified under 80 TRBV and 14 TRBJ segments. TCRdb re-derived calls from the multiplex PCR reads in MiXCR, one entry per CDR3 protein. The V and J calls shown here were made by TCRdb, not taken from the authors' results. The profile shows about 450,000 distinct CDR3 sequences, around 22% of them singletons. Germline V CDR1 and CDR2: MNHNS, SASEGT. This CDR3 spans 15 amino acids.

The specimen was peripheral blood mononuclear cells (PBMCs), collected when the disease was refractory, from a patient treated with antithyroid drugs. This receptor was obtained from a female donor with Graves disease. This chain joins TRBV6-1 and TRBJ2-5, with D perhaps being TRBD1 or TRBD2 (5 bases each). This CDR3 is CVSSAYGAPQETQYF. The CDR3 DNA is TGTGTCAGCAGTGCTTACGGGGCTCCCCAAGAGACCCAGTACTTC.